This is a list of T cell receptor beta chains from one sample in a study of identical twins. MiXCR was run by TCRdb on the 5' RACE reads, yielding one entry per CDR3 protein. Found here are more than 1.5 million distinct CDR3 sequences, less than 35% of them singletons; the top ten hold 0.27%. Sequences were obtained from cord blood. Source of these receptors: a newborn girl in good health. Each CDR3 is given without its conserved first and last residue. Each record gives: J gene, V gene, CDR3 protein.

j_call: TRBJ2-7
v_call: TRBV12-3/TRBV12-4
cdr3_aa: ASSWRQGGIYEQY

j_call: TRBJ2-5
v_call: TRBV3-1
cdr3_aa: ASGGLDRGETQY

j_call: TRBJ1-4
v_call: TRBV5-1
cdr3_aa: ASSLSGQALNEKLF

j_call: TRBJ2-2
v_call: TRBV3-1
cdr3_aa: TSSQELIANWNTGELF

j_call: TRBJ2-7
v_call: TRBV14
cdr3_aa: ASSQTIQQY

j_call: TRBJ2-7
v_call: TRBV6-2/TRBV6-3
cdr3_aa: ASSYPGLADEQY

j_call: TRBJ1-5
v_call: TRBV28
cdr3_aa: ASSLGGFTPQH

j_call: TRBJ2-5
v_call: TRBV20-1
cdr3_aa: SASGGRETQY

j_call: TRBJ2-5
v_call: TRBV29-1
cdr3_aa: SVEIGPHLEEAQY

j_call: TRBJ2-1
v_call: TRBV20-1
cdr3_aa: SAQTSYAYNEQF

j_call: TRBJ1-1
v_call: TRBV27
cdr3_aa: ASSWDRVGTEAF

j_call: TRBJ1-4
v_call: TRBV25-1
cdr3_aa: ASSEFSPGGNEKLF

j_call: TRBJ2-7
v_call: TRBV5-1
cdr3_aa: ASSWAGTSVNNEQY

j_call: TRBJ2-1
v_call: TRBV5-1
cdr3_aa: ASSLETGGNDQF

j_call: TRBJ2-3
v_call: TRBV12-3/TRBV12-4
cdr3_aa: ASSKTGPSSDTQY

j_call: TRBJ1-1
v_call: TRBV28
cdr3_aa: ASSLYRVGTEAF

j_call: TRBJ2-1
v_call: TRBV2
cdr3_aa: ASRTVRYEQF

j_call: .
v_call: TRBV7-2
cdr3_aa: ASSIRSGPETQY

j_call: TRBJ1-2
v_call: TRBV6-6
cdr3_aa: ASSSLREANYGYT

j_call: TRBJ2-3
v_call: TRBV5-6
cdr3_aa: ASSLMSSDTQY

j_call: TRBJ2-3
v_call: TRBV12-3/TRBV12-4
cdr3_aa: ASSLRGFRTDTQY

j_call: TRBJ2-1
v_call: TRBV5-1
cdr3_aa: ASSNSGASYNEQF

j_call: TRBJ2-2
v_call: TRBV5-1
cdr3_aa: ASSKTTGELF

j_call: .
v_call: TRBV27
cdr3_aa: ASSPRDRGGLAPYEQY

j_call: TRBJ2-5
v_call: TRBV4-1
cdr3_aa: ASSQVMGLGRETQY

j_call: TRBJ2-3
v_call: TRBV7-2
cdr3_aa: ASSYLLARRLSTDTQY

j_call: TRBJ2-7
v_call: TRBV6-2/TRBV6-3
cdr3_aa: AAANGQGARGEQY

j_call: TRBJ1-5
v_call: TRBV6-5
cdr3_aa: ASKTGTGGNQPQH

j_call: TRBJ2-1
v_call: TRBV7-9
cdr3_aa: ASSLKSSGGSNEQF

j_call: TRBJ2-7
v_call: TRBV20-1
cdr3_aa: SADGSRDRGLAGDYEQY

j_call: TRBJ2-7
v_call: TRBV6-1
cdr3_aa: ASSGGSLYEQY

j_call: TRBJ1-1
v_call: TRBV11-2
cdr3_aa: ASSLSWDREAF

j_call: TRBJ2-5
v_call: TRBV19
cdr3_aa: ASSGLVAETQY

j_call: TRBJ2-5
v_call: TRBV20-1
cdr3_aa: SARDHPGVETQY

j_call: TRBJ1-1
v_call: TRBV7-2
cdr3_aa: ASSLDRDRGPEAF

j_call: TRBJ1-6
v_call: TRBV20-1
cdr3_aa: SADDSYSPLH

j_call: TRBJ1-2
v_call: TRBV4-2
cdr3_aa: ASSQDRTTGYT

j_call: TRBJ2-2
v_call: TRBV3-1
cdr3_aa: ASNQVGTGELF

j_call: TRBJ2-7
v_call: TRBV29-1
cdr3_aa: SVETTDRGLYEQY

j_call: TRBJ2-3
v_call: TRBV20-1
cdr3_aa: SAIRDRGPDTQY

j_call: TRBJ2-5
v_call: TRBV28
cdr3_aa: ASSFRLWETQY

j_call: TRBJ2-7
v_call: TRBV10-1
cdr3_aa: ASSESTLGQGSSYEQY

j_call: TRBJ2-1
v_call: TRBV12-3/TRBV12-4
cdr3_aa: ASSSWTNSYNEQF

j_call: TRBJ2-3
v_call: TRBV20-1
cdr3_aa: SVGHWTDTQY

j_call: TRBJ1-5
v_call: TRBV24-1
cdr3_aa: ATSDGGKSNQPQH

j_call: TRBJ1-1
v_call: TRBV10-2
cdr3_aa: ASRYENTEAF

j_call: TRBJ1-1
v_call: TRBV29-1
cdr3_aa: SVERGASTEAF